Listed here is a single TCR beta chain. The CDR3 consists of 16 residues. V was clipped by 7 bases and J by 4 bases, with 21 bases between them. The V gene's germline CDR1 is SGHTA and CDR2 FQGNSA. This sample was included in a study of cytomegalovirus exposure and HLA in healthy donors. Primers for the PCR totalled 60 Vbeta and 13 Jbeta. The method was immunoSEQ multiplex PCR; TCRdb's version includes in-frame clones alone and lacks a portion of them. The sample has over 100,000 clones, roughly 79% seen once. The sample was PBMCs. The sequence was collected from a woman aged 45 to 65 in good health and CMV-seropositive. V gene TRBV7-2 combines with J gene TRBJ2-3; D is possibly TRBD2 (5 bases). The CDR3 loop reads CASTPEDSPTPDTQYF. CDR3 coding DNA: TGTGCCAGCACGCCTGAGGACTCCCCCACCCCAGATACGCAGTATTTT. Full variable domain (remainder filled in from reference TRBV7-2 and TRBJ2-3): GAGVSQSPSNKVTEKGKDVELRCDPISGHTALYWYRQSLGQGLEFLIYFQGNSAPDKSGLPSDRFSAERTGGSVSTLTIQRTQQEDSAVYLCASTPEDSPTPDTQYFGPGTRLTVL.